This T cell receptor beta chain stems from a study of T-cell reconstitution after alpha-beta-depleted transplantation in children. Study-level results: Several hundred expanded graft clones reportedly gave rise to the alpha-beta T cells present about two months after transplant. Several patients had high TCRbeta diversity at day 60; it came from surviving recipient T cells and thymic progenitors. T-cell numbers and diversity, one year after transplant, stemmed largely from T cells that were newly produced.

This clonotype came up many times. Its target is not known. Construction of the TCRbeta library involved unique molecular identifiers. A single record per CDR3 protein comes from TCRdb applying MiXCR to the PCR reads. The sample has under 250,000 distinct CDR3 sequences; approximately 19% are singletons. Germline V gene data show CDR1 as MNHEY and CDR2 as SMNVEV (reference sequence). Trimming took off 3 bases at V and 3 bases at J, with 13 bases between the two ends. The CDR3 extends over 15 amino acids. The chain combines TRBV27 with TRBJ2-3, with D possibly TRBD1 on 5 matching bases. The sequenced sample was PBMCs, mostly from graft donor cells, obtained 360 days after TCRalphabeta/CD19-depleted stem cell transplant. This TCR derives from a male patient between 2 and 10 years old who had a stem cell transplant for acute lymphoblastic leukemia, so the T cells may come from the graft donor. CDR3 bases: TGTGCCAGCAGTTTCCAGGGAAGGGTAACAGATACGCAGTATTTT. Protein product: CASSFQGRVTDTQYF.